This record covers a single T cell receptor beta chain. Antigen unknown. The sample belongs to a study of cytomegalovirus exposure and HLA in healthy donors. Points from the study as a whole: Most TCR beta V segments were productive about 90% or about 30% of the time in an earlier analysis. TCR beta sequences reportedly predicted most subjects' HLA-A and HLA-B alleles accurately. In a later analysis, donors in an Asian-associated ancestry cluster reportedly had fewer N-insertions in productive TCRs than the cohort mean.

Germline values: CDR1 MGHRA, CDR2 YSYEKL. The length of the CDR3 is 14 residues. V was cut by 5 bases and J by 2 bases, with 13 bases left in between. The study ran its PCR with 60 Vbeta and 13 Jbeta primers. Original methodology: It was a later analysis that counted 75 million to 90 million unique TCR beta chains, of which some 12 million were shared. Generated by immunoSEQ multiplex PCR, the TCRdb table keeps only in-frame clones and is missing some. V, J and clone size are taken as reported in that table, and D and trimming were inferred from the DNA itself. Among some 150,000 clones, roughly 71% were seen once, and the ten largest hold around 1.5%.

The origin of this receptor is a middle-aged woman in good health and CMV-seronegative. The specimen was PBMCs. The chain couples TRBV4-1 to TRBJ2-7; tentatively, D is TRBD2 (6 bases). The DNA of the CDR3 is TGCGCCAGCAGCAAAATTGGGGGGACCTACGAGCAGTACTTC. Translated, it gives CASSKIGGTYEQYF.